This T cell receptor (beta chain) was observed in a study of blood T cell repertoires in COVID-19. Turning to the study itself: The samples span acute and convalescent COVID-19 from the United States, Italy and Spain. Sources were T cells, B-cell-depleted T cells, or PBMCs; the material itself was cDNA or gDNA.

CDR1 and CDR2 from the germline V gene are MNHNS and SASEGT. The V and J ends lost 3 bases and 2 bases respectively, with 7 bases between them. CDR3 length: 13 residues. Assay: immunoSEQ multiplex PCR; the TCRdb copy retains only in-frame clones and omits some. The sample has 240,000 or so clones, roughly four fifths seen once; the top ten hold roughly 3.4%. The TCR sequence derives from a woman aged 18-30 years with acute or convalescent COVID-19. Input material: peripheral blood. J is TRBJ2-5 and V is TRBV6-1; D may be TRBD2 (5 bases). CDR3 coding DNA: TGTGCCAGCAGTGAGGGAGTACAAGAGACCCAGTACTTC. The encoded protein is CASSEGVQETQYF.